Here is one T cell receptor (beta chain) with its context. The data were obtained in a study of T cell changes during pregnancy in multiple sclerosis. The repertoire was sequenced with immunoSEQ multiplex PCR; TCRdb's copy has only in-frame clones and lacks some. The repertoire holds more than 75,000 clones, with over 85% as singletons. The receptor's source is a female donor with multiple sclerosis, enrolled in a pregnancy study. The sample in question was peripheral blood, obtained in the first trimester of pregnancy.

In nucleotides, the CDR3 is TGTGCCAGCAGTTTAACGGGGGGCACCTATGCGACAACTAATGAAAAACTGTTTTTT. This codes for CASSLTGGTYATTNEKLFF. J is TRBJ1-4 and V is TRBV27; a weak D match, TRBD1 (6 bases). This CDR3 spans 19 amino acids. CDR1 and CDR2 from the germline V gene are MNHEY and SMNVEV (reference sequence). Trimming removed 2 bases at V and 0 bases at J, with 19 bases between.